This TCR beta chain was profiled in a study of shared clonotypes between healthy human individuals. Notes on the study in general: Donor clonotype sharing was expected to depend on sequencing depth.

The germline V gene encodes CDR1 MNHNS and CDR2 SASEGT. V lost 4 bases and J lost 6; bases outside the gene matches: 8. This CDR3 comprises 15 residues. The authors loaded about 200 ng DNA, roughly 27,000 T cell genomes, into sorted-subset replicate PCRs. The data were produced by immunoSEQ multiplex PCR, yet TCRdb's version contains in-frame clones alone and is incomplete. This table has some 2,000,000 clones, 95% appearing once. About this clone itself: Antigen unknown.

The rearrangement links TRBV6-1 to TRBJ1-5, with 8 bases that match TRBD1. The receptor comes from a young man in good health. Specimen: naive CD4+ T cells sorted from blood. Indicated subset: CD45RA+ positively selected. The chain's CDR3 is CASSAGQGGSQPQHF. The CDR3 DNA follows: TGTGCCAGCAGTGCCGGACAGGGAGGGAGTCAGCCCCAGCATTTT.